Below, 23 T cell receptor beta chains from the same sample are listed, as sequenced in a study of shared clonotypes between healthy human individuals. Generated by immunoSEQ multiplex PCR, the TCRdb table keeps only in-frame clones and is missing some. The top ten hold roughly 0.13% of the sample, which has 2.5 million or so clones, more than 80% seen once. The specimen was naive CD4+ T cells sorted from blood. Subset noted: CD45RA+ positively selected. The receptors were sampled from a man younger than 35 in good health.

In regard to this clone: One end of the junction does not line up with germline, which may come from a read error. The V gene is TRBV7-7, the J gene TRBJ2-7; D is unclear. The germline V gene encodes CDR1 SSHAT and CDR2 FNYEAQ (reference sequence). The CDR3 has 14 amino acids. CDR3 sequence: CASSMRNPPDEQYF. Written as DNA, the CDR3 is TGTGCTAGCAGCATGCGGAACCCCCCGGACGAGCAGTACTTC.

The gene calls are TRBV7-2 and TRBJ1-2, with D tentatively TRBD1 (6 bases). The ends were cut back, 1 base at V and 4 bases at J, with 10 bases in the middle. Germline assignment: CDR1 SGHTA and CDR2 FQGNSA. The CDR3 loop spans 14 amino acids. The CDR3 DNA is TGTGCCAGCAGCTTAGATGGGGGCGGCTATGGCTACACCTTC. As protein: CASSLDGGGYGYTF.

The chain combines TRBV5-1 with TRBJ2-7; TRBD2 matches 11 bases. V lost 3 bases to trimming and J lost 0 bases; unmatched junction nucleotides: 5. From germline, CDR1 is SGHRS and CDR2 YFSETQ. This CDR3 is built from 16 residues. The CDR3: CASSSLTSGGSYEQYF. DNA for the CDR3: TGCGCCAGCAGCTCTCTAACTAGCGGGGGCTCCTACGAGCAGTACTTC.

The CDR3 bases are TGTGCCAGCAGTCGGGGGGGATTCAACACCATATATTTT. Translated: CASSRGGFNTIYF. J is TRBJ1-3 and V is TRBV9; TRBD1 might be the D (5 bases). Germline CDR1 is SGDLS and CDR2 is YYNGEE. V was trimmed by 5 bases and J by 7 bases, leaving 13 bases between them. This CDR3 has 13 amino acids. Full variable domain (outside the CDR3, taken from reference TRBV9 and TRBJ1-3): DSGVTQTPKHLITATGQRVTLRCSPRSGDLSVYWYQQSLDQGLQFLIQYYNGEERAKGNILERFSAQQFPDLHSELNLSSLELGDSALYFCASSRGGFNTIYFGEGSWLTVV.

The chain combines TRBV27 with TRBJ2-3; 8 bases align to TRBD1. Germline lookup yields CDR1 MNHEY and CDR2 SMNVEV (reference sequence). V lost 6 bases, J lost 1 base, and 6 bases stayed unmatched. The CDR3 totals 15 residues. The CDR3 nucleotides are TGTGCCAGCAGGGATCAGGGGGCAGGCACAGATACGCAGTATTTT. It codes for CASRDQGAGTDTQYF.

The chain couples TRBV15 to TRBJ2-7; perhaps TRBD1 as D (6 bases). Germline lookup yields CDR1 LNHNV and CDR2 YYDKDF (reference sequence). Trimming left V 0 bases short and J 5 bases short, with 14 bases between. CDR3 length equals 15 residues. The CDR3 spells CATSRDFRTVNEQYF. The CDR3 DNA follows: TGTGCCACCAGCAGAGATTTTAGGACAGTCAACGAGCAGTACTTC. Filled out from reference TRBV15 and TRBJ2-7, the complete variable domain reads DAMVIQNPRYQVTQFGKPVTLSCSQTLNHNVMYWYQQKSSQAPKLLFHYYDKDFNNEADTPDNFQSRRPNTSFCFLDIRSPGLGDTAMYLCATSRDFRTVNEQYFGPGTRLTVT.

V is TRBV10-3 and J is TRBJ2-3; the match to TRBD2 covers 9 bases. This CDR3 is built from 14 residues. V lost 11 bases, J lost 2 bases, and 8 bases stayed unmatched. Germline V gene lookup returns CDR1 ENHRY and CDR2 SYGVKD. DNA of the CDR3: TGTGCCTCAACTAGCGGGCGCTACACAGATACGCAGTATTTT. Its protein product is CASTSGRYTDTQYF.

This chain's CDR3 is CSVSQGPEAFF. For the CDR3, the DNA is TGCAGTGTCAGTCAGGGACCCGAAGCTTTCTTT. This chain uses TRBV20-1 with TRBJ1-1; perhaps TRBD1 as D (5 bases). The CDR3 length is 11 residues. CDR1 and CDR2 (germline): DFQATT, SNEGSKA (reference sequence). V lost 7 bases and J lost 8, with 14 bases in between.

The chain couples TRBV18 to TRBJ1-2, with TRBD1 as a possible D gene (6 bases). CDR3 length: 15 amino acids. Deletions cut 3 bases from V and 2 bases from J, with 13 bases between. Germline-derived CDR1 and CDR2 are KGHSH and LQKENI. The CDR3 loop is CASSPAQGLNYGYTF. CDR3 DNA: TGTGCCAGCTCACCCGCCCAGGGGTTAAACTATGGCTACACCTTC.

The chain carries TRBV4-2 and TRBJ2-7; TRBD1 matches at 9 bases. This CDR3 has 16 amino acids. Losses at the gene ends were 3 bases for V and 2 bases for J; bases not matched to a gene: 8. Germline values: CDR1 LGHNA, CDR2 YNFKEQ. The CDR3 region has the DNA TGTGCCAGCAGCCAGCCGACAGGGGGTGAACCCTACGAGCAGTACTTC. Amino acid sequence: CASSQPTGGEPYEQYF.

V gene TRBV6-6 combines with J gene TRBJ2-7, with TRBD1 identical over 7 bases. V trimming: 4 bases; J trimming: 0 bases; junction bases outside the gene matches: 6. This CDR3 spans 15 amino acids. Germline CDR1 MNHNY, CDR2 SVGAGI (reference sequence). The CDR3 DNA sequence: TGTGCCAGCAGTTCCGGACAGGTGAGCTCCTACGAGCAGTACTTC. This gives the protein CASSSGQVSSYEQYF.

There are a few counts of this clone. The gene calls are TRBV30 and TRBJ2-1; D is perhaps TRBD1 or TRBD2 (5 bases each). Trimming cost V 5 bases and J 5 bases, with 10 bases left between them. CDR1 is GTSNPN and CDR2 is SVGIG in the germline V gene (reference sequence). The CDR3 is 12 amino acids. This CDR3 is CAWFRGNNEQFF. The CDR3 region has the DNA TGTGCCTGGTTCCGGGGCAACAATGAGCAGTTCTTC.

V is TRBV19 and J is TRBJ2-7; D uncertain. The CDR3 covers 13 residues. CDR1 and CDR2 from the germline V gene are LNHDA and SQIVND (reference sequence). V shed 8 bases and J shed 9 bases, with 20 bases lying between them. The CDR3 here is CASPSAHYEWQYF. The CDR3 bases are TGTGCCAGTCCCTCTGCCCACTACGAGTGGCAGTACTTC. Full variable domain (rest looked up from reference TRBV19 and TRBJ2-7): DGGITQSPKYLFRKEGQNVTLSCEQNLNHDAMYWYRQDPGQGLRLIYYSQIVNDFQKGDIAEGYSVSREKKESFPLTVTSAQKNPTAFYLCASPSAHYEWQYFGPGTRLTVT.

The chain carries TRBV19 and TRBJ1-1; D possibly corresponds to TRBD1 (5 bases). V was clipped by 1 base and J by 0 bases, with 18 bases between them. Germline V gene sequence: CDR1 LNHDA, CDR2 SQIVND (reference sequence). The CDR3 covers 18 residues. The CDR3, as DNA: TGTGCCAGTAGTATAGTTGGGGCCGCCAAGCGTGTGAACACTGAAGCTTTCTTT. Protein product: CASSIVGAAKRVNTEAFF. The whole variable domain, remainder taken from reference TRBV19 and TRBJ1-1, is DGGITQSPKYLFRKEGQNVTLSCEQNLNHDAMYWYRQDPGQGLRLIYYSQIVNDFQKGDIAEGYSVSREKKESFPLTVTSAQKNPTAFYLCASSIVGAAKRVNTEAFFGQGTRLTVV.

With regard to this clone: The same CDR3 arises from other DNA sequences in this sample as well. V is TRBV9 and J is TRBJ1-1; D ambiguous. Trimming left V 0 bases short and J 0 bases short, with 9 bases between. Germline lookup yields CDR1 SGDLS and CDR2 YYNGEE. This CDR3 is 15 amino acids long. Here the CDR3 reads CASSVAPVMNTEAFF. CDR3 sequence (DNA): TGTGCCAGCAGCGTAGCTCCGGTCATGAACACTGAAGCTTTCTTT.

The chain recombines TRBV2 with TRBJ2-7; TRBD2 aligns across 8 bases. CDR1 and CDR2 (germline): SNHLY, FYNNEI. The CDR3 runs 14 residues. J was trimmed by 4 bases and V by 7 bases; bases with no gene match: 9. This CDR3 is CASTSSGGRYEQYF. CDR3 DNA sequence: TGTGCCAGCACCTCATCGGGGGGGCGGTACGAGCAGTACTTC.

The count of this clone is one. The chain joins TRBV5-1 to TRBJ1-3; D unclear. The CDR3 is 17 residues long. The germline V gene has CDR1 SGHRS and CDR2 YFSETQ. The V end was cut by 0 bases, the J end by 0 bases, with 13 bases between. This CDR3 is CASSLEPHISSGNTIYF. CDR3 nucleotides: TGCGCCAGCAGCTTGGAACCCCACATATCCTCTGGAAACACCATATATTTT.

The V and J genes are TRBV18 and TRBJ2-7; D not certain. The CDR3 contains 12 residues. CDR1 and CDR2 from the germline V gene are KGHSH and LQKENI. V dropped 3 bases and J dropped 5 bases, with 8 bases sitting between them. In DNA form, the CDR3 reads TGTGCCAGCTCACCTTCCGATCACGAGCAGTACTTC. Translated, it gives CASSPSDHEQYF.

Here the CDR3 DNA reads TGTGCCAGCAGCCAAGGGGAATATGGCTACACCTTC. This sequence encodes CASSQGEYGYTF. The chain combines TRBV16 with TRBJ1-2; D call uncertain. The CDR3 length is 12 residues. Deletions cut 2 bases from V and 5 bases from J, with 6 bases between. Germline V lookup: CDR1 KGHSY, CDR2 FQNENV.

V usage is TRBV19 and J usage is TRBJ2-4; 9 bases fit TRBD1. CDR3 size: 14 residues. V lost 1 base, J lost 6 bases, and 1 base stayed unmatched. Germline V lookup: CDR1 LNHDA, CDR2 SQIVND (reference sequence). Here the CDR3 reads CASSIGDRANIQYF. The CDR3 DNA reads TGTGCCAGTAGTATAGGGGACAGGGCAAACATTCAGTACTTC. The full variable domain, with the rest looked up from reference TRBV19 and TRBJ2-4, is DGGITQSPKYLFRKEGQNVTLSCEQNLNHDAMYWYRQDPGQGLRLIYYSQIVNDFQKGDIAEGYSVSREKKESFPLTVTSAQKNPTAFYLCASSIGDRANIQYFGAGTRLSVL.

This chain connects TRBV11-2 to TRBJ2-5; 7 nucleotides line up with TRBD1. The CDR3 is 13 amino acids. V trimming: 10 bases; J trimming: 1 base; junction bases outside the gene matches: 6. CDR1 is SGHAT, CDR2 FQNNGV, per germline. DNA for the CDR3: TGTGCCACCCAACAGGGGCCCCAAGAGACCCAGTACTTC. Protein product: CATQQGPQETQYF.

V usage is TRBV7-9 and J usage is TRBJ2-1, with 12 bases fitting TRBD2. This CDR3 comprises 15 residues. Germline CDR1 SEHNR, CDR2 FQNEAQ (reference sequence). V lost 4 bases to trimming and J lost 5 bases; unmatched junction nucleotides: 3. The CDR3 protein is CASSSGLAGNNEQFF. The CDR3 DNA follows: TGTGCCAGCAGCTCGGGACTAGCGGGTAACAATGAGCAGTTCTTC. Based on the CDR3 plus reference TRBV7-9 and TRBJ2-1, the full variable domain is DTGVSQNPRHKITKRGQNVTFRCDPISEHNRLYWYRQTLGQGPEFLTYFQNEAQLEKSRLLSDRFSAERPKGSFSTLEIQRTEQGDSAMYLCASSSGLAGNNEQFFGPGTRLTVL.

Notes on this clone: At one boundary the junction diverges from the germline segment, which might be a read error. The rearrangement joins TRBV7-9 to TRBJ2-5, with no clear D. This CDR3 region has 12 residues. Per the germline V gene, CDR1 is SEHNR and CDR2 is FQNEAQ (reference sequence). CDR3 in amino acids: CATSDTVGPQYF. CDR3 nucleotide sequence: TGTGCCACCAGCGACACTGTAGGCCCCCAGTACTTC.